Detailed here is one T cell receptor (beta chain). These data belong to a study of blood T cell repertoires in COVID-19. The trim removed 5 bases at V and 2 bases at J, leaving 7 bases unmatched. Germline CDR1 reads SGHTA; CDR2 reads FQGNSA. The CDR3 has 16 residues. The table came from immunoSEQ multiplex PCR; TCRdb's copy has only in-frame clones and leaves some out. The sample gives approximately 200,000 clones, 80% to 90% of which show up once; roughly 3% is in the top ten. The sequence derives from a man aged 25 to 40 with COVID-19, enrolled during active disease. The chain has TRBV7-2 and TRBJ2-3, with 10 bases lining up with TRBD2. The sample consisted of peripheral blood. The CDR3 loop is CASSPYSGRITDTQYF. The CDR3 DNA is TGTGCCAGCAGCCCCTATAGCGGGAGGATCACAGATACGCAGTATTTT. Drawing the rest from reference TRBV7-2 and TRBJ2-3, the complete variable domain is GAGVSQSPSNKVTEKGKDVELRCDPISGHTALYWYRQSLGQGLEFLIYFQGNSAPDKSGLPSDRFSAERTGGSVSTLTIQRTQQEDSAVYLCASSPYSGRITDTQYFGPGTRLTVL.